What follows describes a single TCR beta chain. Trimming pared 4 bases from V and 4 bases from J, leaving 10 bases between. The germline V gene encodes CDR1 SEHNR and CDR2 FQNEAQ (reference sequence). CDR3 length equals 13 residues. This sample is part of a study of blood T cell repertoires in COVID-19. Profiling relied on immunoSEQ multiplex PCR, and the TCRdb table lists in-frame clones only, not all of them. The table lists fewer than 85,000 clones, 75% to 80% of them singletons, with 2% to 2.5% in the top ten. Recruited during active infection, patients (from Seattle) were subsequently followed longitudinally.

The sequencing input was peripheral blood. V is TRBV7-9 and J is TRBJ1-1; D remains ambiguous. The receptor was derived from a man aged 70 or older with COVID-19, enrolled during active disease. The CDR3 coding sequence is TGTGCCAGCAGCTGGCCCCTTCGCACTGAAGCTTTCTTT. Translating gives CASSWPLRTEAFF.